These T cell receptor beta chains were read from a single sample in a study of cytomegalovirus exposure and HLA in healthy donors. Clones were sequenced by immunoSEQ multiplex PCR, and TCRdb holds only the in-frame ones, with some missing. Of 55,000 to 70,000 clones listed, roughly 91% were seen once; the top ten hold 2.2%. The sample consisted of PBMCs. These receptor sequences come from a woman under 40 in good health and CMV-seronegative. Each CDR3 is given without its conserved first and last residue. Each record gives: CDR3 protein, D gene, V gene. A D gene is named only where the DNA matches it firmly.

cdr3_aa: ASSQQGTGANVLT
d_call: NA
v_call: TRBV4-3

cdr3_aa: ASGATNYGYT
d_call: NA
v_call: TRBV6-6

cdr3_aa: AITPDRGPYGYT
d_call: TRBD1
v_call: TRBV10-3

cdr3_aa: ASSLGLAGEGTGELF
d_call: TRBD2
v_call: TRBV9

cdr3_aa: ASSALQLAGGGNEQF
d_call: TRBD2
v_call: TRBV19

cdr3_aa: ASSGDSDQPQH
d_call: TRBD1
v_call: TRBV18

cdr3_aa: ASSRTGTGDLPGSGANVLT
d_call: TRBD1
v_call: TRBV23-1

cdr3_aa: ASSETALNTEAF
d_call: NA
v_call: TRBV25-1

cdr3_aa: ASSLEADTEAF
d_call: NA
v_call: TRBV5-1

cdr3_aa: ASSDFPTPAGSSGNTIY
d_call: NA
v_call: TRBV10-2

cdr3_aa: ASSFMGLGEYNEQF
d_call: TRBD2
v_call: TRBV5-1

cdr3_aa: ASSESSGLSYEQY
d_call: TRBD2
v_call: TRBV25-1

cdr3_aa: ASSSNGVFQPQH
d_call: NA
v_call: TRBV7-9

cdr3_aa: ASTWDRANTEAF
d_call: TRBD1
v_call: TRBV6-1

cdr3_aa: ASSQTGYSNQPQH
d_call: TRBD1
v_call: TRBV18

cdr3_aa: ASSPGPRHTQY
d_call: NA
v_call: TRBV7-9

cdr3_aa: ASSPPGLAGGPSEQF
d_call: TRBD2
v_call: TRBV7-3

cdr3_aa: ASSPASGANYGYT
d_call: NA
v_call: TRBV28

cdr3_aa: AISGETGYSGANVLT
d_call: NA
v_call: TRBV10-3

cdr3_aa: ASRGRLAGDTQY
d_call: TRBD2
v_call: TRBV6-1

cdr3_aa: ASTLPQRPYEQY
d_call: NA
v_call: TRBV7-2

cdr3_aa: ASSPLTSGSNTYNEQF
d_call: TRBD2
v_call: TRBV18

cdr3_aa: ASSLGRPPYEQY
d_call: NA
v_call: TRBV5-1

cdr3_aa: ASSDSTSGSNEQF
d_call: TRBD2
v_call: TRBV6-4

cdr3_aa: ASSEWELLRD
d_call: NA
v_call: TRBV2

cdr3_aa: ASTKGQASGYGYT
d_call: TRBD1
v_call: TRBV6-5

cdr3_aa: ASSLWEGLDEQF
d_call: TRBD2
v_call: TRBV13

cdr3_aa: ASSRGSNNEQF
d_call: TRBD1
v_call: TRBV6-4

cdr3_aa: ASSGRISVVGEQF
d_call: NA
v_call: TRBV19

cdr3_aa: ASSPPLREGGASNYGYT
d_call: NA
v_call: TRBV18

cdr3_aa: ASSQDRGTSGETQY
d_call: TRBD2
v_call: TRBV4-1

cdr3_aa: ASIPPGNYNEQF
d_call: NA
v_call: TRBV28

cdr3_aa: ASSQDRQNSGANVLT
d_call: NA
v_call: TRBV4-2

cdr3_aa: ASSEGGLLTDTQY
d_call: NA
v_call: TRBV2

cdr3_aa: ASSLGVTEAF
d_call: NA
v_call: TRBV11-2